The clone carrying this TCR beta chain was counted many times. The antigen is undetermined. Libraries for TCR beta were made by quantitative 5'-RACE with molecular barcodes. A single record per CDR3 protein comes from TCRdb applying MiXCR to the 5' RACE reads. The data hold hundreds of thousands of distinct CDR3 sequences, with approximately 24% observed a single time. This CDR3 comprises 12 residues. CDR1 MDHEN and CDR2 SYDVKM come from the germline V gene. The record originates from a study of CD8 T cells in ankylosing spondylitis. Notes on the study in general: There was reportedly significant enrichment of clones that were disease-linked in matched ankylosing spondylitis synovial fluid. In the blood and synovial fluid of reactive arthritis, some motif variants had been previously reported. A CD8+ phenotype characterized the disease-linked clones, which were relatively rare in peripheral blood.

The chain combines TRBV28 with TRBJ1-2; 9 positions agree with TRBD1. This clonotype was sampled from a male donor with ankylosing spondylitis or in good health (not recorded which). The sample taken for sequencing was blood, either unsorted or a sorted T cell fraction (not recorded which). CDR3 in amino acids: CAIQGAVDGYTF. As DNA, the CDR3 is TGTGCAATACAGGGGGCTGTGGATGGCTACACCTTC.